This T cell receptor (beta chain) was observed in a study of cytomegalovirus exposure and HLA in healthy donors. Primers: 60 Vbeta forward and 13 Jbeta reverse. In the authors' methods: A later analysis counted tens of millions of unique TCR beta chains, some 11 million shared. TCRdb's table, derived via immunoSEQ multiplex PCR, lists solely in-frame clones and lacks some. D and trimming come from the DNA, and the V and J calls and clone size come from that table. This sample has about 110,000 clones, with around 70% found just once. The germline gives CDR1 LNHDA, CDR2 SQIVND (reference sequence). J gave up 3 bases and V 3 bases, and 6 bases lay outside the gene matches. This CDR3 has 15 residues.

The specimen was PBMCs. This TCR was recovered from an older woman in good health and CMV-seropositive. The rearrangement joins TRBV19 to TRBJ2-7, with 9 bases lining up with TRBD1. DNA of the CDR3: TGTGCCAGTAGTATTCTCGGGACAGGGAACTACGAGCAGTACTTC. Encoded protein: CASSILGTGNYEQYF.